The 20 T cell receptor beta chains below all came from one sample that was sequenced in a study of cytomegalovirus exposure and HLA in healthy donors. 13 Jbeta primers and 60 Vbeta primers were used for the PCR. Sequencing used immunoSEQ multiplex PCR; TCRdb keeps in-frame clones, though not all of them. This table holds about 140,000 clones, 9.7% found once. The material sequenced was PBMCs. All receptors derive from a man aged 45-65 years in good health and CMV-seronegative.

This rearrangement joins TRBV6-5 to TRBJ1-2, with D tentatively TRBD1 (6 bases). V was cut by 6 bases and J by 8 bases, with 16 bases left in between. Germline V CDR1 and CDR2: MNHEY, SVGAGI. CDR3 length: 13 amino acids. The CDR3 coding sequence is TGTGCCAGCAGGACAGGCGGCGGTGACGGCTACACCTTC. This translates into CASRTGGGDGYTF.

This chain links TRBV7-8 with TRBJ1-5; a possible D gene is TRBD1 (5 bases). Per the germline V gene, CDR1 is SGHVS and CDR2 is FQNEAQ. V was shortened by 4 bases and J by 0 bases, with 13 bases between the two germline ends. The CDR3 length is 16 residues. CDR3 sequence reads: CASSSLGGYSNQPQHF. The CDR3, as DNA: TGTGCCAGCAGCTCCTTGGGGGGTTATAGCAATCAGCCCCAGCATTTT.

The chain uses TRBV7-2 and TRBJ1-2; D is possibly TRBD1 (5 bases). V was cut by 1 base and J by 5 bases, with 17 bases left in between. This CDR3 region has 16 residues. CDR1 is SGHTA and CDR2 is FQGNSA in the germline V gene. Written as DNA, the CDR3 is TGTGCCAGCAGCTTAGTAGCCAGAAGGAGGGGATATGGCTACACCTTC. Its translation is CASSLVARRRGYGYTF. The complete variable domain, with remaining parts taken from reference TRBV7-2 and TRBJ1-2, reads GAGVSQSPSNKVTEKGKDVELRCDPISGHTALYWYRQSLGQGLEFLIYFQGNSAPDKSGLPSDRFSAERTGGSVSTLTIQRTQQEDSAVYLCASSLVARRRGYGYTFGSGTRLTVV.

This clone was detected a few times. V usage is TRBV28 and J usage is TRBJ1-2; 7 nucleotides match TRBD1. The CDR3 has 15 residues. V gave up 8 bases and J gave up 1 base; unmatched junction bases: 10. Germline V gene lookup returns CDR1 MDHEN and CDR2 SYDVKM. The DNA for the CDR3 is TGTGCCAGCCAGTCGAGGGGGCTAGGTAACTATGGCTACACCTTC. It specifies CASQSRGLGNYGYTF.

V is TRBV4-1 and J is TRBJ2-3; D unresolved. There are 15 residues in the CDR3. The V gene lost 1 base and the J gene lost 2 bases, with 10 bases spanning the gap. CDR1 MGHRA and CDR2 YSYEKL come from the germline V gene. CDR3 in amino acids: CASSQVRKATDTQYF. The CDR3 DNA is TGCGCCAGCAGCCAAGTGAGGAAAGCCACAGATACGCAGTATTTT.

This clone appeared a few times. This sequence joins TRBV7-9 and TRBJ2-2; D possibly corresponds to TRBD2 (5 bases). This CDR3 is 12 amino acids long. Per germline, CDR1 SEHNR and CDR2 FQNEAQ (reference sequence). Between the trimmed V and J ends, which lost 5 bases and 13 bases, there was a span of 14 bases. CDR3 loop: CASSPWTQRLFF. Written as DNA, the CDR3 is TGTGCCAGCAGCCCTTGGACTCAAAGGCTGTTTTTT.

This clone occurred a few times. The J gene is TRBJ1-1, the V gene TRBV14, with D possibly TRBD1 on 6 matching bases. V gave up 0 bases and J gave up 0 bases, with 14 bases separating them. The CDR3 length is 17 residues. Germline V gives CDR1 SGHDN, CDR2 FVKESK. The CDR3 protein is CASSQDWGQVLNTEAFF. The CDR3 nucleotides are TGTGCCAGCAGCCAAGATTGGGGGCAGGTCCTGAACACTGAAGCTTTCTTT.

V gene TRBV28 combines with J gene TRBJ1-3; TRBD1 matches 7 bases. CDR3 length equals 16 residues. With V trimmed by 5 bases and J by 0 bases, 7 bases remained unmatched. Germline lookup yields CDR1 MDHEN and CDR2 SYDVKM. This chain's CDR3 is CASSPGQAHSGNTIYF. The CDR3 DNA reads TGTGCCAGCAGTCCAGGACAGGCCCACTCTGGAAACACCATATATTTT. The variable domain in full, completed from reference TRBV28 and TRBJ1-3, reads DVKVTQSSRYLVKRTGEKVFLECVQDMDHENMFWYRQDPGLGLRLIYFSYDVKMKEKGDIPEGYSVSREKKERFSLILESASTNQTSMYLCASSPGQAHSGNTIYFGEGSWLTVV.

A few counts support this clone. The chain recombines TRBV7-2 with TRBJ2-3; TRBD2 matches at 9 bases. The CDR3 runs 15 residues. Looked up from germline, CDR1 is SGHTA and CDR2 is FQGNSA. V shed 1 base, J shed 4 bases, and the junction held 3 bases outside the gene matches. This chain's CDR3 is CASSLERGVADTQYF. CDR3 nucleotide sequence: TGTGCCAGCAGCTTAGAGCGGGGGGTGGCAGATACGCAGTATTTT.

CDR3 DNA: TGTGCCAGCAGCGTGGGCCGGGTTCGGAGCGGGGCAACAGATACGCAGTATTTT. Protein: CASSVGRVRSGATDTQYF. This chain links TRBV9 with TRBJ2-3, with TRBD2 matching over 7 bases. The V segment lost 2 bases and the J segment 3 bases; nucleotides outside the gene matches: 15. Germline V gives CDR1 SGDLS, CDR2 YYNGEE. The CDR3 is made up of 18 amino acids.

The chain joins TRBV4-1 to TRBJ2-1; no firm D call. This CDR3 contains 14 residues. Germline values: CDR1 MGHRA, CDR2 YSYEKL. The V end lost 2 bases, the J end lost 2 bases, and 7 bases lay between the germline ends. This chain's CDR3 is CASSQPPAYNEQFF. Here the CDR3 DNA reads TGCGCCAGCAGCCAACCCCCGGCCTACAATGAGCAGTTCTTC.

The chain carries TRBV6-5 and TRBJ1-5; 12 bases are shared with TRBD1. Germline V gene data show CDR1 as MNHEY and CDR2 as SVGAGI. This CDR3 is built from 15 residues. Trimming at V came to 6 bases and at J to 8 bases, leaving 8 bases not matched to a gene. The CDR3 here is CASRGTGGLGEPQHF. For the CDR3, the DNA is TGTGCCAGCAGGGGGACAGGGGGCCTTGGTGAGCCCCAGCATTTT.

The gene calls are TRBV7-9 and TRBJ2-3, with TRBD2 identical over 11 bases. There are 12 residues in the CDR3. With 8 bases clipped from V and 7 bases from J, the junction kept 2 bases outside the gene matches. CDR1 SEHNR and CDR2 FQNEAQ come from the germline V gene (reference sequence). The CDR3 protein is CASGTSGHTQYF. DNA for the CDR3: TGTGCCAGCGGGACTAGCGGTCATACGCAGTATTTT.

This clone has just a few counts. The V gene is TRBV27, the J gene TRBJ1-2; D is possibly TRBD1 (6 bases). This CDR3 has 13 amino acids. The germline CDR1 and CDR2 sequences are MNHEY and SMNVEV (reference sequence). The germline V and J ends were trimmed by 4 bases and 4 bases, with 10 bases remaining between them. CDR3 loop: CASSSTGFYGYTF. The CDR3 region has the DNA TGTGCCAGCAGTTCCACAGGGTTCTATGGCTACACCTTC.

Only a few counts were recorded for this clone. This sequence joins TRBV6-1 and TRBJ2-7; 10 bases map to TRBD1. Germline lookup yields CDR1 MNHNS and CDR2 SASEGT. The CDR3 is 13 amino acids. After removal of 8 bases from V and 3 bases from J, the junction contained 4 bases not matched to a gene. CDR3 in DNA: TGTGCCAGCGCGGGACAGGGGCACTACGAGCAGTACTTC. It is translated as CASAGQGHYEQYF.

The chain recombines TRBV11-1 with TRBJ1-1, with D possibly matching TRBD1 (6 bases). CDR1 and CDR2 from the germline V gene are SGHAT and FQDESV (reference sequence). Trimming removed 7 bases from V and 2 bases from J, with 14 bases in between. The CDR3 loop spans 14 amino acids. The chain's CDR3 is CASTQGTFNTEAFF. The CDR3 DNA reads TGTGCCAGCACCCAAGGGACATTTAACACTGAAGCTTTCTTT.

This clone was seen a handful of times. The chain uses TRBV30 and TRBJ1-4; D may be TRBD1 (5 bases). Trimming shortened V by 4 bases and J by 4 bases, and 16 bases separated the two germline ends. There are 15 residues in the CDR3. In germline, CDR1 is GTSNPN, CDR2 SVGIG (reference sequence). CDR3 amino acids: CAWIPTGEYNEKLFF. The CDR3 nucleotides read TGTGCCTGGATACCGACGGGGGAATATAATGAAAAACTGTTTTTT.

In nucleotides, the CDR3 is TGTGCCAGCAGCTTGGTGTCTAGTAAACACACCGGGGAGCTGTTTTTT. Its translation is CASSLVSSKHTGELFF. V gene TRBV5-4 combines with J gene TRBJ2-2; no firm D call. Germline V CDR1 and CDR2: SGHNT, YYREEE (reference sequence). This CDR3 contains 16 residues. Trimming cost V 0 bases and J 3 bases, with 12 bases left between them.

The chain couples TRBV9 to TRBJ2-1; the match to TRBD2 covers 12 bases. V lost 3 bases to trimming and J lost 1 base; unmatched junction nucleotides: 17. This CDR3 has 21 residues. From germline, CDR1 is SGDLS and CDR2 YYNGEE. The CDR3 loop reads CASSGLTGLAGGKGSYNEQFF. The CDR3 DNA is TGTGCCAGCAGCGGTCTTACGGGGCTAGCGGGAGGGAAGGGGTCCTACAATGAGCAGTTCTTC.

This clone was seen only a few times. The CDR3 DNA reads as TGTGCCAGCAGCTGGACAGGGGGAGGGAGCGGCACTGAAGCTTTCTTT. Translating it yields CASSWTGGGSGTEAFF. The chain couples TRBV7-3 to TRBJ1-1; TRBD1 aligns across 10 bases. V shed 4 bases and J 4 bases; nucleotides not matched to a gene: 9. Germline V gene sequence: CDR1 SGHTA, CDR2 FQGTGA. This CDR3 region has 16 residues.